What follows are 28 T cell receptor beta chains derived from one specimen sequenced in a study of cytomegalovirus exposure and HLA in healthy donors. The PCR used 60 Vbeta and 13 Jbeta primers. Here immunoSEQ multiplex PCR was the method, and the copy in TCRdb shows in-frame clones only, minus some. Altogether 85,000 to 100,000 clones are present, around four fifths being singletons, with the ten largest covering 0.6% to 0.95%. Material: PBMCs. The receptors stem from a woman aged 55 to 70 in good health and CMV-seronegative.

The chain links TRBV28 to TRBJ1-4; 12 bases map to TRBD1. V trimming: 3 bases; J trimming: 4 bases; junction bases outside the gene matches: 6. Germline CDR1 reads MDHEN; CDR2 reads SYDVKM. This CDR3 spans 17 amino acids. The CDR3: CASSLLGQGAVNEKLFF. The CDR3 nucleotides are TGTGCCAGCAGTTTGTTGGGACAGGGGGCGGTTAATGAAAAACTGTTTTTT. Full variable domain (remainder filled in from reference TRBV28 and TRBJ1-4): DVKVTQSSRYLVKRTGEKVFLECVQDMDHENMFWYRQDPGLGLRLIYFSYDVKMKEKGDIPEGYSVSREKKERFSLILESASTNQTSMYLCASSLLGQGAVNEKLFFGSGTQLSVL.

The V and J genes are TRBV25-1 and TRBJ2-1; 10 nucleotides line up with TRBD1. CDR1 MGHDK and CDR2 SYGVNS come from the germline V gene. V gave up 2 bases and J gave up 5 bases; unmatched junction bases: 9. The CDR3 is made up of 17 amino acids. The CDR3 DNA follows: TGTGCCAGCAGTGAAGCCCCGGGACAGGGGTTCGACAATGAGCAGTTCTTC. Its translation is CASSEAPGQGFDNEQFF. The whole variable domain, filled in from reference TRBV25-1 and TRBJ2-1, reads EADIYQTPRYLVIGTGKKITLECSQTMGHDKMYWYQQDPGMELHLIHYSYGVNSTEKGDLSSESTVSRIRTEHFPLTLESARPSHTSQYLCASSEAPGQGFDNEQFFGPGTRLTVL.

The V call is TRBV5-1, the J call TRBJ2-3; 8 positions agree with TRBD1. The germline V gene encodes CDR1 SGHRS and CDR2 YFSETQ. The CDR3 has 13 residues. Trimming removed 2 bases from V and 4 bases from J; junction bases left unmatched: 0. CDR3 DNA sequence: TGCGCCAGCAGCTTACAGGGGGCAGATACGCAGTATTTT. Its translation is CASSLQGADTQYF.

This clone was found a few times. The chain employs TRBV6-5 and TRBJ1-1; D ambiguous. Germline V gene data show CDR1 as MNHEY and CDR2 as SVGAGI. The length of the CDR3 is 14 residues. V lost 0 bases to trimming and J lost 1 base, with 6 bases between them. This CDR3 reads CASSYSTWNTEAFF. The CDR3 nucleotides read TGTGCCAGCAGTTACTCTACATGGAACACTGAAGCTTTCTTT.

The rearrangement uses TRBV7-2 and TRBJ2-3, with D perhaps matching TRBD2 (5 bases). V was shortened by 1 base and J by 4 bases, with 9 bases between the two germline ends. CDR3 length: 14 residues. Germline V gene lookup returns CDR1 SGHTA and CDR2 FQGNSA. The CDR3 protein is CASSLGWRADTQYF. CDR3 DNA sequence: TGTGCCAGCAGCTTAGGTTGGCGGGCAGATACGCAGTATTTT.

The V and J genes are TRBV28 and TRBJ1-2; D may be TRBD1 (6 bases). V was cut by 4 bases and J by 4 bases, with 13 bases left in between. Germline V lookup: CDR1 MDHEN, CDR2 SYDVKM. This CDR3 contains 14 residues. CDR3 sequence: CASSSGTRRYGYTF. The CDR3 DNA sequence: TGTGCCAGCAGTTCCGGGACAAGACGCTATGGCTACACCTTC.

V gene TRBV2 combines with J gene TRBJ2-5, with 7 bases matching TRBD2. CDR3 length equals 16 residues. Germline values: CDR1 SNHLY, CDR2 FYNNEI. The junction had 13 bases not matched to a gene; V was cut back by 4 bases and J by 5 bases. CDR3 sequence reads: CASSAGGGAATETQYF. CDR3 sequence (DNA): TGTGCCAGCAGTGCGGGAGGCGGGGCGGCGACGGAGACCCAGTACTTC.

V is TRBV19 and J is TRBJ2-1, with TRBD1 identical over 9 bases. With 5 bases clipped from V and 8 bases from J, the junction kept 7 bases outside the gene matches. The CDR3 runs to 14 residues. The germline V gene encodes CDR1 LNHDA and CDR2 SQIVND (reference sequence). CDR3 bases: TGTGCCAGTAGTGCCCGACAGGGGGGCGATGAGCAGTTCTTC. Residues: CASSARQGGDEQFF. Full variable domain (missing parts from reference TRBV19 and TRBJ2-1): DGGITQSPKYLFRKEGQNVTLSCEQNLNHDAMYWYRQDPGQGLRLIYYSQIVNDFQKGDIAEGYSVSREKKESFPLTVTSAQKNPTAFYLCASSARQGGDEQFFGPGTRLTVL.

This chain links TRBV6-5 with TRBJ2-5; TRBD2 might be the D (5 bases). Trimming removed 2 bases from V and 2 bases from J, with 9 bases in between. Germline V CDR1 and CDR2: MNHEY, SVGAGI. This CDR3 contains 14 residues. The CDR3 protein is CASSYAGEQETQYF. For the CDR3, the DNA is TGTGCCAGCAGTTACGCCGGGGAACAAGAGACCCAGTACTTC.

On this clone: Sequence at one end of the junction differs from germline and may be a read error. The gene calls are TRBV7-9 and TRBJ2-1, with 8 bases aligning to TRBD2. The CDR3 is 13 residues long. Per the germline V gene, CDR1 is SEHNR and CDR2 is FQNEAQ (reference sequence). The CDR3 reads CASPGLVPNELFF. In DNA, the CDR3 is TGTGCCAGCCCGGGACTAGTCCCCAATGAGCTGTTCTTC.

The gene calls are TRBV7-9 and TRBJ2-7; 7 bases align to TRBD1. Germline CDR1 SEHNR, CDR2 FQNEAQ (reference sequence). Trimming at V came to 5 bases and at J to 4 bases, leaving 11 bases not matched to a gene. The length of the CDR3 is 15 residues. DNA for the CDR3: TGTGCCAGCAGCCACCGGGACAGAAATGGGTACGAGCAGTACTTC. It specifies CASSHRDRNGYEQYF.

The V gene is TRBV5-1, the J gene TRBJ2-3; D might be TRBD2 (5 bases). Germline V gene lookup returns CDR1 SGHRS and CDR2 YFSETQ. This CDR3 contains 15 residues. The ends were cut back, 2 bases at V and 0 bases at J, with 10 bases in the middle. The CDR3 bases are TGCGCCAGCAGCTTTGAGGGTACTAGCACAGATACGCAGTATTTT. Protein sequence: CASSFEGTSTDTQYF.

The rearrangement joins TRBV6-5 to TRBJ1-1; 7 bases are a match to TRBD1. Germline V lookup: CDR1 MNHEY, CDR2 SVGAGI. This CDR3 region has 13 residues. Trimming cost V 7 bases and J 0 bases; bases outside gene matches: 2. This CDR3 reads CASKQGLNTEAFF. The CDR3 DNA sequence: TGTGCCAGCAAACAGGGGTTGAACACTGAAGCTTTCTTT.

The chain is built from TRBV4-3 and TRBJ1-2; D unclear. Looked up from germline, CDR1 is LGHNA and CDR2 is YSLEER. The CDR3 is 13 amino acids. Trimming took 1 base from V and 1 from J, leaving 4 bases between them. Here the CDR3 DNA reads TGCGCCAGCAGCCAAGGCTATAACTATGGCTACACCTTC. Translating gives CASSQGYNYGYTF.

This clone was observed a single time. The chain carries TRBV4-3 and TRBJ2-7; 8 nucleotides match TRBD1. From germline, CDR1 is LGHNA and CDR2 YSLEER. With 2 bases clipped from V and 3 bases from J, the junction kept 9 bases outside the gene matches. The CDR3 has 16 residues. In DNA, the CDR3 is TGCGCCAGCAGCCAACACCGTGGACAGGGACTCTACGAGCAGTACTTC. It encodes CASSQHRGQGLYEQYF.

The chain carries TRBV2 and TRBJ2-7; TRBD1 matches at 7 bases. CDR3 length: 16 residues. With 6 bases clipped from V and 5 bases from J, the junction kept 16 bases outside the gene matches. Germline V CDR1 and CDR2: SNHLY, FYNNEI. CDR3 sequence (DNA): TGTGCCAGCAGCTTCTGTCAGGGGGAAGAGGTCCACGAGCAGTACTTC. It yields the protein CASSFCQGEEVHEQYF.

J is TRBJ2-2 and V is TRBV6-6; the match to TRBD2 covers 7 bases. The J segment lost 5 bases and the V segment lost 0 bases, leaving 6 bases of the junction unmatched. Germline V gene sequence: CDR1 MNHNY, CDR2 SVGAGI (reference sequence). This CDR3 spans 16 amino acids. In DNA, the CDR3 is TGTGCCAGCAGTTACTCGAGCCAGCGGGATACCGGGGAGCTGTTTTTT. Translation: CASSYSSQRDTGELFF.

This rearrangement joins TRBV7-9 to TRBJ1-6; the D is unclear. This CDR3 comprises 15 residues. Germline CDR1 and CDR2: SEHNR and FQNEAQ (reference sequence). The germline V and J ends were trimmed by 2 bases and 8 bases, with 13 bases remaining between them. The CDR3 sequence: CASSLSNSPDSPLHF. The CDR3 nucleotides are TGTGCCAGCAGCTTAAGTAACAGCCCGGATTCACCCCTCCACTTT.

V usage is TRBV5-1 and J usage is TRBJ1-1; the D gene is possibly TRBD1 (5 bases). Germline V lookup: CDR1 SGHRS, CDR2 YFSETQ. The CDR3 loop spans 12 amino acids. V lost 7 bases, J lost 8 bases, and 15 bases lay in between. CDR3 coding DNA: TGCGCCAGCTCTAACGGGGGTGCCGAAGCTTTCTTT. As protein: CASSNGGAEAFF.

The chain employs TRBV5-6 and TRBJ2-5; 8 nucleotides match TRBD2. There are 16 residues in the CDR3. The junction had 12 bases not matched to a gene; V was cut back by 3 bases and J by 5 bases. CDR1 and CDR2 from the germline V gene are SGHDT and YYEEEE. CDR3 region: CASSSNGGVQRETQYF. The CDR3 bases are TGTGCCAGCAGCTCAAACGGGGGGGTTCAGCGGGAGACCCAGTACTTC. Using reference TRBV5-6 and TRBJ2-5 for the parts outside the CDR3, the full variable domain is DAGVTQSPTHLIKTRGQQVTLRCSPKSGHDTVSWYQQALGQGPQFIFQYYEEEERQRGNFPDRFSGHQFPNYSSELNVNALLLGDSALYLCASSSNGGVQRETQYFGPGTRLLVL.

The chain combines TRBV19 with TRBJ1-2; D gene ambiguous. Germline loops: CDR1 LNHDA, CDR2 SQIVND (reference sequence). Trimming cost V 6 bases and J 6 bases, with 11 bases left between them. The CDR3 length is 12 residues. The CDR3 bases are TGTGCCAGTAGGACGGCAGGCAATGGCTACACCTTC. Residues: CASRTAGNGYTF.

This clone has only a few counts. This rearrangement joins TRBV2 to TRBJ2-1, with 12 nucleotides matching TRBD2. The V segment lost 6 bases and the J segment 9 bases; nucleotides outside the gene matches: 0. The CDR3 is 12 amino acids. Germline lookup yields CDR1 SNHLY and CDR2 FYNNEI. The CDR3: CASRTSGSEQFF. CDR3 in DNA: TGTGCCAGCAGGACTAGCGGGAGTGAGCAGTTCTTC. Drawing the rest from reference TRBV2 and TRBJ2-1, the complete variable domain is EPEVTQTPSHQVTQMGQEVILRCVPISNHLYFYWYRQILGQKVEFLVSFYNNEISEKSEIFDDQFSVERPDGSNFTLKIRSTKLEDSAMYFCASRTSGSEQFFGPGTRLTVL.

The chain employs TRBV10-1 and TRBJ2-3; the match to TRBD2 covers 11 bases. With 3 bases clipped from V and 7 bases from J, the junction kept 9 bases outside the gene matches. There are 16 residues in the CDR3. Germline V gene lookup returns CDR1 WNHNN and CDR2 SYGVQD (reference sequence). CDR3 bases: TGCGCCAGCAGTGATCCGGGACTAGCGGCCGATAATACGCAGTATTTT. Encoded protein: CASSDPGLAADNTQYF.

The J gene is TRBJ2-1, the V gene TRBV12-5; D is perhaps TRBD1 (5 bases). V was pared by 6 bases and J by 8 bases, with 11 bases between. Germline values: CDR1 LGHNT, CDR2 FRNRAP. The CDR3 spans 12 residues. The CDR3: CASGDNADEQFF. The CDR3 nucleotides are TGTGCTAGTGGGGACAATGCGGATGAGCAGTTCTTC.

The chain carries TRBV27 and TRBJ1-2, with D perhaps matching TRBD1 (5 bases). Germline CDR1 reads MNHEY; CDR2 reads SMNVEV (reference sequence). The CDR3 spans 15 residues. Trimming pared 0 bases from V and 4 bases from J, leaving 12 bases between. This CDR3 is CASSLSTGVAYGYTF. CDR3 DNA sequence: TGTGCCAGCAGTTTATCGACGGGGGTTGCCTATGGCTACACCTTC.

The V and J genes are TRBV21-1 and TRBJ1-1; TRBD1 is the table's D call and was not checked against the DNA. TRBV21-1 is reported as a pseudogene. This CDR3 is built from 15 residues. The CDR3 loop is CASSKTGAMNTEAFF. CDR3 sequence (DNA): TGTGCCAGCAGTAAGACAGGGGCGATGAACACTGAAGCTTTCTTT.

The V and J genes are TRBV29-1 and TRBJ2-2; TRBD2 aligns across 11 bases. Germline values: CDR1 SQVTM, CDR2 ANQGSEA. The CDR3 covers 15 residues. The V gene end was trimmed by 4 bases and the J gene end by 1 base; junction bases not matched to a gene: 2. CDR3 sequence: CSVGLAGRNTGELFF. The CDR3 bases are TGCAGCGTTGGACTAGCGGGGAGGAACACCGGGGAGCTGTTTTTT.

This chain links TRBV14 with TRBJ1-3; possibly TRBD1 for D (5 bases). The length of the CDR3 is 14 residues. V lost 4 bases and J lost 2, with 9 bases in between. Germline-derived CDR1 and CDR2 are SGHDN and FVKESK. DNA of the CDR3: TGTGCCAGCAGCCCTCGGACAACTGGAAACACCATATATTTT. This sequence encodes CASSPRTTGNTIYF.